Listed below are T cell receptor beta chains from one sample, sequenced in a study of cytomegalovirus exposure and HLA in healthy donors. Only in-frame clones appear in the TCRdb table, and some are missing; sequencing was by immunoSEQ multiplex PCR. The repertoire has 150,000 or so clones, around 88% of them found once; the top ten carry around 1.8%. Sequences were obtained from PBMCs. These TCRs come from a woman between 18 and 30 years old in good health and CMV-seronegative. Both conserved end residues are part of each CDR3. Fields, in order: D gene, clone size, V gene, J gene, CDR3 protein, CDR3 DNA. A D gene is named only where the DNA matches it firmly. The size of a clone is reported for some rows only, either as once, few or many, or as a class for expanded clones.

TRBD2	NA	TRBV7-2	TRBJ2-7	CASSKKTSGRYEQYF	TGTGCCAGCAGCAAAAAGACTAGCGGGAGATACGAGCAGTACTTC
TRBD1	NA	TRBV27	TRBJ1-5	CASSLSRQGGQPQHF	TGTGCCAGCAGTTTATCAAGACAGGGGGGCCAGCCCCAGCATTTT
TRBD2	NA	TRBV7-9	TRBJ2-1	CASSKSGGANNEQFF	TGTGCCAGCAGCAAAAGCGGGGGGGCCAACAATGAGCAGTTCTTC
TRBD1	NA	TRBV5-1	TRBJ1-2	CASSSVTGDGYTF	TGCGCCAGCAGCTCCGTTACAGGGGATGGCTACACCTTC
TRBD1	NA	TRBV29-1	TRBJ1-2	CSAPRTGDYGYTF	TGCAGCGCCCCGAGGACAGGAGACTATGGCTACACCTTC
NA	NA	TRBV27	TRBJ2-2	CASSRGRTGTDTGELFF	TGTGCCAGCAGCCGGGGGAGGACCGGGACAGACACCGGGGAGCTGTTTTTT
NA	NA	TRBV5-4	TRBJ1-1	CASSLFGGTEAFF	TGTGCCAGCAGCTTATTCGGGGGCACTGAAGCTTTCTTT
NA	NA	TRBV6-7	TRBJ1-4	CASTERGTEKLFF	TGTGCCAGCACCGAAAGGGGTACTGAAAAACTGTTTTTT
TRBD2	once	TRBV10-3	TRBJ2-5	CAIRGGGADQETQYF	TGTGCCATCAGGGGGGGAGGGGCGGACCAAGAGACCCAGTACTTC
NA	once	TRBV28	TRBJ2-7	CASSINPGDEQYF	TGTGCCAGCAGTATCAACCCAGGGGACGAGCAGTACTTC
TRBD1	medium-sized	TRBV4-1	TRBJ2-7	CASSGLTGSLGEQYF	TGCGCCAGCAGCGGGCTGACAGGGTCCTTAGGCGAGCAGTACTTC
NA	NA	TRBV20-1	TRBJ2-1	CSAGRDLAQFF	TGCAGTGCCGGGCGGGACTTGGCACAGTTCTTC
TRBD1	NA	TRBV2	TRBJ2-5	CASRWDRTLETQYF	TGTGCCAGCAGATGGGACAGGACGCTGGAGACCCAGTACTTC
NA	NA	TRBV18	TRBJ2-3	CASSPFDRQGTDTQYF	TGTGCCAGCTCACCATTCGACAGACAAGGCACAGATACGCAGTATTTT
TRBD1	few	TRBV28	TRBJ1-2	CASRQGVHGYTF	TGTGCCAGCAGACAGGGGGTTCATGGCTACACCTTC
NA	NA	TRBV7-2	TRBJ1-2	CASSSYRVTNYGYTF	TGTGCCAGCAGCTCCTACAGGGTAACTAACTATGGCTACACCTTC
TRBD2	NA	TRBV28	TRBJ2-3	CASSPYSGGEDTQYF	TGTGCCAGCAGTCCGTATAGCGGGGGAGAAGATACGCAGTATTTT
NA	once	TRBV30	TRBJ2-7	CAWSGAYEQYF	TGTGCCTGGAGCGGGGCCTACGAGCAGTACTTC
NA	NA	TRBV27	TRBJ1-4	CASSPRGTNEKLFF	TGTGCCAGCAGTCCCAGGGGAACTAATGAAAAACTGTTTTTT
TRBD2	NA	TRBV29-1	TRBJ2-7	CSVGGGDEQYF	TGCAGCGTTGGGGGGGGTGACGAGCAGTACTTC
TRBD2	NA	TRBV7-2	TRBJ2-5	CASSPGLAQETQYF	TGTGCCAGCAGTCCCGGACTAGCCCAAGAGACCCAGTACTTC
NA	NA	TRBV5-6	TRBJ2-3	CASSGGDTQYF	TGTGCCAGCAGCGGCGGGGATACGCAGTATTTT
NA	NA	TRBV2	TRBJ1-5	CASSTNRDQPQHF	TGTGCCAGCAGTACGAACAGAGATCAGCCCCAGCATTTT
NA	NA	TRBV6-6	TRBJ1-1	CASSYGASEAFF	TGTGCCAGCAGTTACGGGGCTTCTGAAGCTTTCTTT
NA	few	TRBV5-1	TRBJ1-3	CASSLGERTGNTIYF	TGCGCCAGCAGCTTGGGGGAGCGTACTGGAAACACCATATATTTT
NA	few	TRBV11-2	TRBJ2-1	CASSFGRENEQFF	TGTGCCAGCAGCTTTGGACGGGAAAATGAGCAGTTCTTC
NA	NA	TRBV30	TRBJ2-2	CAWGGPSTDTGELFF	TGTGCCTGGGGCGGGCCTAGCACGGACACCGGGGAGCTGTTTTTT
NA	few	TRBV5-8	TRBJ2-7	CASKWTVLYEQYF	TGTGCCAGCAAATGGACAGTACTCTACGAGCAGTACTTC
NA	NA	TRBV19	TRBJ1-5	CASSIRGGGQPQHF	TGTGCCAGTAGTATTCGGGGGGGCGGCCAGCCCCAGCATTTT
NA	NA	TRBV30	TRBJ2-7	CAWSVSSPDEQYF	TGTGCCTGGAGTGTAAGTAGCCCCGACGAGCAGTACTTC
NA	NA	TRBV5-1	TRBJ2-5	CASRQTPFDQETQYF	TGCGCCAGCAGACAGACCCCTTTTGATCAGGAGACCCAGTACTTC
TRBD2	NA	TRBV11-3	TRBJ2-3	CASSPRLATNATQYF	TGTGCCAGCAGCCCCCGACTAGCAACCAATGCTACGCAGTATTTT
TRBD2	once	TRBV10-2	TRBJ2-4	CASSELAGAKNIQYF	TGCGCCAGCAGTGAGCTAGCGGGAGCCAAAAACATTCAGTACTTC
NA	NA	TRBV5-6	TRBJ1-6	CASSSYNWGSGSPLHF	TGTGCCAGCAGCTCATATAACTGGGGCTCTGGTTCACCCCTCCACTTT
NA	NA	TRBV19	TRBJ1-5	CASSILGNQPQHF	TGTGCCAGTAGTATTTTAGGCAATCAGCCCCAGCATTTT
TRBD2	NA	TRBV25-1	TRBJ2-7	CASSEGRREGYEQYF	TGTGCCAGCAGTGAAGGGCGGAGGGAGGGTTACGAGCAGTACTTC
TRBD1	NA	TRBV5-4	TRBJ2-5	CASSLTVGTGARETQYF	TGTGCCAGCAGCTTGACCGTCGGGACAGGGGCCCGAGAGACCCAGTACTTC
NA	NA	TRBV2	TRBJ1-2	CATRGDSHGYTF	TGTGCCACTCGGGGGGATTCCCATGGCTACACCTTC
TRBD1	NA	TRBV27	TRBJ1-1	CASSPRQGGTEAFF	TGTGCCAGCAGTCCGAGACAGGGCGGGACTGAAGCTTTCTTT
TRBD2	NA	TRBV28	TRBJ2-7	CASSPIAGGDEQYF	TGTGCCAGCAGTCCCATAGCGGGAGGGGACGAGCAGTACTTC
TRBD1	NA	TRBV18	TRBJ2-7	CASSPDRGGTYEQYF	TGTGCCAGCTCACCAGACAGGGGGGGAACCTACGAGCAGTACTTC
NA	NA	TRBV7-9	TRBJ2-5	CASNAQGQETQYF	TGTGCCAGCAACGCCCAGGGCCAAGAGACCCAGTACTTC
NA	NA	TRBV28	TRBJ2-6	CASCGAGANVLTF	TGTGCCAGCTGCGGGGCTGGGGCCAACGTCCTGACTTTC
NA	NA	TRBV7-2	TRBJ2-5	CASRLTGVGETQYF	TGTGCCAGCAGACTGACGGGGGTCGGAGAGACCCAGTACTTC
NA	NA	TRBV2	TRBJ2-3	CASSTQGTTDTQYF	TGTGCCAGCAGTACTCAGGGGACCACAGATACGCAGTATTTT
NA	NA	TRBV20-1	TRBJ1-1	CSAPGGRRAFF	TGCAGTGCTCCCGGAGGGAGACGGGCTTTCTTT
TRBD1	once	TRBV7-8	TRBJ2-3	CASSGWTGVGTDTQYF	TGTGCCAGCAGCGGATGGACAGGGGTAGGCACAGATACGCAGTATTTT
NA	NA	TRBV7-2	TRBJ1-1	CASSPRSFANTEAFF	TGTGCCAGCAGCCCCAGGTCGTTCGCGAACACTGAAGCTTTCTTT
TRBD2	NA	TRBV7-9	TRBJ2-1	CASSLVAGFYNEQFF	TGTGCCAGCAGCTTAGTAGCGGGGTTCTACAATGAGCAGTTCTTC
TRBD1	NA	TRBV27	TRBJ2-7	CASSLWTGLSDEQYF	TGTGCCAGCAGTCTATGGACAGGTCTCTCGGACGAGCAGTACTTC